The 6 T cell receptor beta chains reported below all come from one sample, sequenced in a study of shared clonotypes between healthy human individuals. Data came from immunoSEQ multiplex PCR; TCRdb stores just in-frame clones and leaves some out. The sample consists of some 2,100,000 clones, approximately 94% of them appearing once. The specimen was naive CD4+ T cells sorted from blood. Subset denoted: CD45RA+ positively selected. These receptors were obtained from a man between 18 and 29 years old in good health.

The V call is TRBV9, the J call TRBJ1-1; possible D gene TRBD1, 5 bases. Between the trimmed V and J ends, which lost 4 bases and 0 bases, there was a span of 13 bases. Germline loops: CDR1 SGDLS, CDR2 YYNGEE. The CDR3 extends over 15 amino acids. In DNA form, the CDR3 reads TGTGCCAGCAGCCCCCCTCGGGGCATGAACACTGAAGCTTTCTTT. This translates into CASSPPRGMNTEAFF. The complete variable domain, with remaining parts taken from reference TRBV9 and TRBJ1-1, reads DSGVTQTPKHLITATGQRVTLRCSPRSGDLSVYWYQQSLDQGLQFLIQYYNGEERAKGNILERFSAQQFPDLHSELNLSSLELGDSALYFCASSPPRGMNTEAFFGQGTRLTVV.

This clone was detected only once. V gene TRBV29-1 combines with J gene TRBJ2-7, with TRBD2 matching over 11 bases. The CDR3 sequence is 15 residues long. Germline V gives CDR1 SQVTM, CDR2 ANQGSEA. J gave up 2 bases and V 6 bases, and 9 bases lay outside the gene matches. The CDR3 region is CSVSGTSGKAYEQYF. The CDR3 DNA sequence: TGCAGCGTCTCCGGGACTAGCGGTAAAGCCTACGAGCAGTACTTC.

About this clone: The sample holds other DNA sequences that translate to the same CDR3. The V and J genes are TRBV10-3 and TRBJ2-7, with D perhaps assigned TRBD1 or TRBD2 (5 bases each). V shed 6 bases and J shed 2 bases, with 11 bases lying between them. This CDR3 comprises 13 residues. The germline gives CDR1 ENHRY, CDR2 SYGVKD. CDR3 sequence reads: CAISPGTPYEQYF. In DNA form, the CDR3 reads TGTGCCATCAGCCCTGGGACCCCCTACGAGCAGTACTTC.

The CDR3 DNA follows: TGTGCCAGCAGGGGGCACGGGGCCAACGTCCTGACTTTC. This gives the protein CASRGHGANVLTF. The chain links TRBV6-5 to TRBJ2-6, with D tentatively TRBD1 (5 bases). CDR1 MNHEY and CDR2 SVGAGI come from the germline V gene. V was shortened by 6 bases and J by 4 bases, with 7 bases between the two germline ends. There are 13 residues in the CDR3.

V gene TRBV13 combines with J gene TRBJ1-4; D call uncertain. The V end lost 5 bases, the J end lost 7 bases, and 14 bases lay between the germline ends. The CDR3 spans 14 residues. Germline CDR1 is PRHDT and CDR2 is FYEKMQ (reference sequence). In DNA form, the CDR3 reads TGTGCCAGCAGCCGTTGGTCACTCGGTGAAAAACTGTTTTTT. Its translation is CASSRWSLGEKLFF.

The rearrangement joins TRBV25-1 to TRBJ1-2; tentatively, D is TRBD1 (6 bases). V lost 6 bases to trimming and J lost 6 bases, with 11 bases between them. Germline CDR1 MGHDK, CDR2 SYGVNS. This CDR3 region has 12 residues. CDR3 DNA sequence: TGTGCCAGCAGAGGGGGGGTCGATGGCTACACCTTC. It specifies CASRGGVDGYTF.